This entry lists 20 T cell receptor beta chains sequenced from one sample in a study of beta chain features in type 1 diabetes. Study-wide results and caveats: Significant though moderate, a shortening of TCRB CDR3s appeared in all four CD4+ subsets of Type 1 diabetes patients.

cDNA synthesis used the whole RNA isolate, giving expressed TCRB sequences. Assay used: immunoSEQ multiplex PCR; TCRdb lists only in-frame clones, some missing. This table holds about 300,000 clones, roughly 12% found once. The antigens of these receptors remain unknown. The sample comprised naive CD4+ T cells from blood. The source of these receptors is a young woman with type 1 diabetes.

V gene TRBV11-2 combines with J gene TRBJ2-5; the D gene is possibly TRBD1 (6 bases). Germline lookup yields CDR1 SGHAT and CDR2 FQNNGV. This CDR3 has 16 residues. V lost 4 bases to trimming and J lost 1 base, with 16 bases between them. Here the CDR3 DNA reads TGTGCCAGCAGCTCCACAGGGCTCCCGTTCCAAGAGACCCAGTACTTC. This encodes CASSSTGLPFQETQYF. Combining the CDR3 with reference TRBV11-2 and TRBJ2-5 gives the whole variable domain EAGVAQSPRYKIIEKRQSVAFWCNPISGHATLYWYQQILGQGPKLLIQFQNNGVVDDSQLPKDRFSAERLKGVDSTLKIQPAKLEDSAVYLCASSSTGLPFQETQYFGPGTRLLVL.

This clone was detected a few times. The chain recombines TRBV29-1 with TRBJ2-7, with a tentative D call TRBD1 (5 bases). From germline, CDR1 is SQVTM and CDR2 ANQGSEA. The CDR3 spans 16 residues. The V and J ends lost 0 bases and 4 bases respectively, with 19 bases between them. DNA for the CDR3: TGCAGCGTTGAAGAAGGGGCTCGGCCTTCTTCTTACGAGCAGTACTTC. It yields the protein CSVEEGARPSSYEQYF.

This clone was picked up a small number of times. V usage is TRBV30 and J usage is TRBJ2-1, with 12 bases fitting TRBD2. Germline trimming cut 0 bases from V and 8 bases from J; bases unmatched to any gene: 14. The CDR3 sequence is 18 residues long. CDR1 and CDR2 (germline): GTSNPN, SVGIG (reference sequence). The CDR3 nucleotides read TGTGCCTGGAGTGTACACCTCTCTCCTAGCGGGAGGGCCGATGAGCAGTTCTTC. Translation gives CAWSVHLSPSGRADEQFF. Using reference TRBV30 and TRBJ2-1 for the parts outside the CDR3, the full variable domain is SQTIHQWPATLVQPVGSPLSLECTVEGTSNPNLYWYRQAAGRGLQLLFYSVGIGQISSEVPQNLSASRPQDRQFILSSKKLLLSDSGFYLCAWSVHLSPSGRADEQFFGPGTRLTVL.

A few counts support this clone. For the CDR3, the DNA is TGTGCCAGCAGCGACCAACCCCGGGGGGAAGCTTTCTTT. As protein: CASSDQPRGEAFF. This chain links TRBV7-9 with TRBJ1-1; perhaps TRBD1 as D (5 bases). The CDR3 consists of 13 residues. V was cut by 5 bases and J by 8 bases, with 15 bases left in between. CDR1 is SEHNR, CDR2 FQNEAQ, per germline (reference sequence).

The chain combines TRBV7-6 with TRBJ2-1, with TRBD2 identical over 9 bases. The CDR3 consists of 15 residues. CDR1 and CDR2 (germline): SGHVS, FNYEAQ. With 2 bases clipped from V and 9 bases from J, the junction kept 8 bases outside the gene matches. Written as DNA, the CDR3 is TGTGCCAGCAGCTTAATTGCGGGAGGGCATGGTGAGCAGTTCTTC. Protein sequence: CASSLIAGGHGEQFF.

In this sample, this clone turned up a few times. The chain carries TRBV19 and TRBJ2-1, with TRBD2 as a possible D gene (5 bases). The CDR3 runs to 16 residues. V was pared by 5 bases and J by 0 bases, with 14 bases between. Germline assignment: CDR1 LNHDA and CDR2 SQIVND (reference sequence). The CDR3: CASSFGAVGSYNEQFF. Here the CDR3 DNA reads TGTGCCAGTAGTTTCGGAGCGGTGGGCTCCTACAATGAGCAGTTCTTC.

This chain uses TRBV5-6 with TRBJ2-3, with D unresolved. V was shortened by 4 bases and J by 10 bases, with 16 bases between the two germline ends. The CDR3 covers 13 residues. Germline V gene data show CDR1 as SGHDT and CDR2 as YYEEEE. In nucleotides, the CDR3 is TGTGCCAGCAGCCCCCCGCGTCTTCAGGCGCAGTATTTT. It translates to CASSPPRLQAQYF.

The chain recombines TRBV6-6 with TRBJ1-4; 8 bases are shared with TRBD1. In germline, CDR1 is MNHNY, CDR2 SVGAGI (reference sequence). The length of the CDR3 is 16 residues. Trimming at V came to 6 bases and at J to 0 bases, leaving 6 bases not matched to a gene. The CDR3, as DNA: TGTGCCAGCAGGTCCACAGGGGGGGCAACTAATGAAAAACTGTTTTTT. It translates to CASRSTGGATNEKLFF.

This clone came up a few times. The chain couples TRBV7-2 to TRBJ2-2; D is possibly TRBD2 (6 bases). The V and J ends lost 7 bases and 8 bases respectively, with 20 bases between them. Germline-derived CDR1 and CDR2 are SGHTA and FQGNSA. The CDR3 consists of 15 residues. DNA for the CDR3: TGTGCCAGCACCCTAGCCGGGACTGCGAAAGGGGAGCTGTTTTTT. Protein: CASTLAGTAKGELFF.

This clone was picked up a small number of times. This chain connects TRBV4-1 to TRBJ2-5; D gene unclear. Trimming stripped 0 bases from V and 5 bases from J, with 10 bases between. CDR1 is MGHRA, CDR2 YSYEKL, per germline. The CDR3 covers 14 residues. This chain's CDR3 is CASSQEISLETQYF. CDR3 nucleotide sequence: TGCGCCAGCAGCCAAGAGATTAGCTTGGAGACCCAGTACTTC.

The sample holds a few counts of this clone. This chain connects TRBV12-5 to TRBJ2-2, with 8 bases identical to TRBD1. The germline V gene has CDR1 LGHNT and CDR2 FRNRAP. This CDR3 spans 15 amino acids. J was trimmed by 5 bases and V by 6 bases; bases with no gene match: 8. Written as DNA, the CDR3 is TGTGCTAGTGGCTCCAGACAGGGGAGGACCGGGGAGCTGTTTTTT. It is translated as CASGSRQGRTGELFF.

This clone was observed a few times. This chain links TRBV28 with TRBJ2-7; D unresolved. This CDR3 region has 12 residues. The V gene lost 7 bases and the J gene lost 5 bases, with 12 bases spanning the gap. Germline values: CDR1 MDHEN, CDR2 SYDVKM. DNA of the CDR3: TGTGCCAGCATGGGCAGAGCCAACGAGCAGTACTTC. Encoded protein: CASMGRANEQYF.

This chain connects TRBV9 to TRBJ2-3; D ambiguous. From germline, CDR1 is SGDLS and CDR2 YYNGEE. The germline V and J ends were trimmed by 0 bases and 5 bases, with 4 bases remaining between them. This CDR3 is built from 12 residues. CDR3 region: CASSVAGDTQYF. The CDR3 DNA follows: TGTGCCAGCAGCGTAGCCGGAGATACGCAGTATTTT.

The chain recombines TRBV2 with TRBJ2-7, with TRBD2 identical over 11 bases. Unmatched junction bases numbered 5, after V lost 8 bases and J lost 2 bases. The CDR3 spans 14 residues. The germline V gene encodes CDR1 SNHLY and CDR2 FYNNEI. The DNA of the CDR3 is TGTGCCAGCCGTAGCGGGAGGGACGCCTACGAGCAGTACTTC. Its translation: CASRSGRDAYEQYF.

This clone has just a few counts. V and J are TRBV7-9 and TRBJ2-1; 9 nucleotides agree with TRBD2. This CDR3 has 17 amino acids. V dropped 1 base and J dropped 1; count of bases not matched to a gene: 5. Germline V gene sequence: CDR1 SEHNR, CDR2 FQNEAQ (reference sequence). The CDR3 loop reads CASSLEASGTSYNEQFF. In nucleotides, the CDR3 is TGTGCCAGCAGCTTAGAGGCTAGCGGGACATCCTACAATGAGCAGTTCTTC.

The chain has TRBV5-1 and TRBJ2-1; 7 bases agree with TRBD2. With V trimmed by 4 bases and J by 0 bases, 4 bases remained unmatched. In germline, CDR1 is SGHRS, CDR2 YFSETQ. This CDR3 spans 15 amino acids. The CDR3 DNA follows: TGCGCCAGCAGCCCAATAGCGGGCTCCTACAATGAGCAGTTCTTC. This translates into CASSPIAGSYNEQFF.

The genes are TRBV29-1 and TRBJ1-1, with 7 bases aligning to TRBD1. This CDR3 region has 11 residues. Germline V gives CDR1 SQVTM, CDR2 ANQGSEA. The V gene end was trimmed by 4 bases and the J gene end by 5 bases; junction bases not matched to a gene: 1. CDR3 loop: CSVGQGTEAFF. CDR3 nucleotides: TGCAGCGTTGGACAGGGAACTGAAGCTTTCTTT.

CDR3 nucleotides: TGTGCCAGCAGTTCCGGGACTAGCGGGAAGTCAAGGGGGGAGACCCAGTACTTC. Translating it yields CASSSGTSGKSRGETQYF. The chain joins TRBV27 to TRBJ2-5, with 13 bases identical to TRBD2. The CDR3 totals 18 residues. From germline, CDR1 is MNHEY and CDR2 SMNVEV (reference sequence). The V gene end was trimmed by 4 bases and the J gene end by 5 bases; junction bases not matched to a gene: 13.

The rearrangement uses TRBV6-6 and TRBJ2-3; 7 bases align to TRBD1. There are 14 residues in the CDR3. V lost 6 bases to trimming and J lost 0 bases; unmatched junction nucleotides: 3. Germline V gene sequence: CDR1 MNHNY, CDR2 SVGAGI (reference sequence). The DNA for the CDR3 is TGTGCCAGCAGGCGACAGGGTAGCACAGATACGCAGTATTTT. Encoded protein: CASRRQGSTDTQYF.

This clone came up a few times. V is TRBV5-1 and J is TRBJ2-5; no firm D call. The germline V and J ends were trimmed by 4 bases and 4 bases, with 17 bases remaining between them. Germline V lookup: CDR1 SGHRS, CDR2 YFSETQ. The CDR3 runs to 15 residues. For the CDR3, the DNA is TGCGCCAGCAGCCAGATGGGCCCGGTGGGAGAGACCCAGTACTTC. Protein: CASSQMGPVGETQYF.